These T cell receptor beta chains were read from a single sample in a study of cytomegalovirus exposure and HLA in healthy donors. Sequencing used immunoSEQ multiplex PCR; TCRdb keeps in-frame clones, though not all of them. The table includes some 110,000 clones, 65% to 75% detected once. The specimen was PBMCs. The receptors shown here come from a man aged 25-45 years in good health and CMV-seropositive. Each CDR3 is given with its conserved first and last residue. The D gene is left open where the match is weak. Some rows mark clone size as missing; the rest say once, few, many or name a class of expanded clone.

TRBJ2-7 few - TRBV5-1 CASSTQGYEQYF TGCGCCAGCAGTACACAGGGCTACGAGCAGTACTTC
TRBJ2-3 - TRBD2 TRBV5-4 CASRSSGGAPDTQYF TGTGCCAGCAGATCTAGCGGGGGGGCCCCAGATACGCAGTATTTT
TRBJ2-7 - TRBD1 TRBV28 CASSGRGQGAIYEQYF TGTGCCAGCAGTGGGAGGGGACAGGGGGCGATTTACGAGCAGTACTTC
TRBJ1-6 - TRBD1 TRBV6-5 CASSYGQGNSPLHF TGTGCCAGCAGTTACGGACAGGGGAATTCACCCCTCCACTTT
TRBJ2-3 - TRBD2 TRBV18 CASSPWAAGASSTDTQYF TGTGCCAGCTCACCATGGGCAGCGGGGGCCTCTAGCACAGATACGCAGTATTTT
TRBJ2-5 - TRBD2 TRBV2 CASSETSGGSQYF TGTGCCAGCAGTGAGACTAGCGGGGGCAGCCAGTACTTC
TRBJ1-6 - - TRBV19 CASSLLLGAYSPLHF TGTGCCAGTAGTCTCCTATTGGGGGCGTATTCACCCCTCCACTTT
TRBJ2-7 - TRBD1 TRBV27 CASRDRAYSYEQYF TGTGCCAGCAGGGACAGGGCTTACTCCTACGAGCAGTACTTC
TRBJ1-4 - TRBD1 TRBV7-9 CASSWTGAGNEKLFF TGTGCCAGCAGCTGGACAGGGGCGGGTAATGAAAAACTGTTTTTT
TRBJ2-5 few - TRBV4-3 CASSHYLGGAETQYF TGCGCCAGCAGCCATTACCTGGGGGGGGCTGAGACCCAGTACTTC
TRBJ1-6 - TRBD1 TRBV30 CAWRRGTGGTSPLHF TGTGCCTGGAGAAGAGGGACAGGTGGAACTTCACCCCTCCACTTT
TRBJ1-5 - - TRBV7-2 CASSPPGQPQHF TGTGCCAGCAGCCCCCCAGGTCAGCCCCAGCATTTT
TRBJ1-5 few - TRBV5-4 CASFVDQPQHF TGTGCCAGTTTCGTTGATCAGCCCCAGCATTTT
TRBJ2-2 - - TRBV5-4 CASSLTGLDGELFF TGTGCCAGCAGCTTGACAGGGCTGGACGGGGAGCTGTTTTTT
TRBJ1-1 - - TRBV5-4 CASSLGVQNTEAFF TGTGCCAGCAGCCTAGGCGTACAGAACACTGAAGCTTTCTTT
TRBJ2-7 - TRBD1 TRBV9 CASSGPGQGAYEQYF TGTGCCAGCAGCGGACCGGGACAGGGGGCCTACGAGCAGTACTTC
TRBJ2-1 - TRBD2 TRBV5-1 CASSLRLAGGNEQFF TGCGCCAGCAGCTTAAGACTAGCGGGGGGAAATGAGCAGTTCTTC
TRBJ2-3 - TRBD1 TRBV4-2 CASSQGQGGDTQYF TGTGCCAGCAGCCAAGGACAGGGGGGAGATACGCAGTATTTT
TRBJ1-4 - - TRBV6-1 CASRSQGSEKLFF TGTGCCAGCAGGAGCCAGGGAAGTGAAAAACTGTTTTTT
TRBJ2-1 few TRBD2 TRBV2 CASSELGGGYNEQFF TGTGCCAGCAGTGAATTGGGCGGGGGTTACAATGAGCAGTTCTTC
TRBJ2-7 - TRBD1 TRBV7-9 CASRKTGGSYEQYF TGTGCCAGCAGAAAGACAGGGGGGTCCTACGAGCAGTACTTC
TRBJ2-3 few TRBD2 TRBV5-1 CASSRTSGGAADTQYF TGCGCCAGCAGCCGTACTAGCGGGGGGGCCGCAGATACGCAGTATTTT
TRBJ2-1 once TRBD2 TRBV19 CASSIPPLGLARNEQFF TGTGCCAGTAGTATACCTCCTCTGGGACTAGCGAGGAATGAGCAGTTCTTC
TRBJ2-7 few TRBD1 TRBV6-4 CASSDSDRGEQYF TGTGCCAGCAGTGACTCGGACAGGGGCGAGCAGTACTTC